Presented here are 21 T cell receptor beta chains from one specimen sequenced in a study of T cell responses to AZD1222 COVID-19 vaccine. The method was immunoSEQ multiplex PCR; TCRdb's version includes in-frame clones alone and lacks a portion of them. The table has fewer than 150,000 clones, approximately 94% seen once. The specimen comprised peripheral blood, sampled on day 0 of AZD1222 vaccination. Receptors originate from an adult in good health.

The genes are TRBV4-3 and TRBJ1-5; no firm D call. The V end lost 0 bases, the J end lost 7 bases, and 16 bases lay between the germline ends. The CDR3 totals 16 residues. Germline V CDR1 and CDR2: LGHNA, YSLEER. CDR3 protein: CASSQDRQALGQPQHF. In DNA form, the CDR3 reads TGCGCCAGCAGCCAAGATCGGCAGGCACTGGGGCAGCCCCAGCATTTT.

The chain links TRBV28 to TRBJ1-3; tentatively, D is TRBD1 (6 bases). Germline V gene lookup returns CDR1 MDHEN and CDR2 SYDVKM. Trimming cost V 3 bases and J 2 bases, with 11 bases left between them. There are 15 residues in the CDR3. CDR3 DNA sequence: TGTGCCAGCAGTTTTAGCAGGACAGCTGGAAACACCATATATTTT. Protein product: CASSFSRTAGNTIYF.

The chain is built from TRBV30 and TRBJ1-1; D gene ambiguous. Looked up from germline, CDR1 is GTSNPN and CDR2 is SVGIG (reference sequence). Trimming removed 3 bases from V and 1 base from J, with 33 bases in between. This CDR3 region has 21 residues. The CDR3 DNA sequence: TGTGCCTGGAGAATTGCTTCATGGAAAATACAAAACCGACAAGAGAACACTGAAGCTTTCTTT. Its translation: CAWRIASWKIQNRQENTEAFF.

J is TRBJ1-6 and V is TRBV6-6; 8 bases map to TRBD1. V was clipped by 4 bases and J by 7 bases; unmatched bases: 3. The germline gives CDR1 MNHNY, CDR2 SVGAGI (reference sequence). The CDR3 extends over 14 amino acids. This CDR3 is CASSSGQANSPLHF. CDR3 nucleotides: TGTGCCAGCAGTTCGGGACAGGCCAATTCACCCCTCCACTTT.

Written as DNA, the CDR3 is TGTGCCAGCAGCCCCCGGCGGGGGGCTAATGAAAAACTGTTTTTT. Protein product: CASSPRRGANEKLFF. The V gene is TRBV7-2, the J gene TRBJ1-4, with D tentatively TRBD1 (5 bases). This CDR3 is 15 amino acids long. In germline, CDR1 is SGHTA, CDR2 FQGNSA. V dropped 5 bases and J dropped 3 bases, with 13 bases sitting between them.

J is TRBJ1-3 and V is TRBV27, with 9 bases fitting TRBD1. In germline, CDR1 is MNHEY, CDR2 SMNVEV (reference sequence). The junction had 9 bases not matched to a gene; V was cut back by 5 bases and J by 1 base. The CDR3 consists of 17 residues. For the CDR3, the DNA is TGTGCCAGCAGTCGGACAGGGGTGTTTAAATCTGGAAACACCATATATTTT. This sequence encodes CASSRTGVFKSGNTIYF.

The rearrangement links TRBV9 to TRBJ1-5; no clear D. V lost 0 bases to trimming and J lost 5 bases, with 12 bases between them. CDR1 is SGDLS and CDR2 is YYNGEE in the germline V gene. This CDR3 is built from 15 residues. CDR3 amino acids: CASSVEGRFDQPQHF. DNA of the CDR3: TGTGCCAGCAGCGTAGAGGGAAGGTTCGATCAGCCCCAGCATTTT.

J is TRBJ2-5 and V is TRBV5-1; D remains ambiguous. This CDR3 spans 13 amino acids. Looked up from germline, CDR1 is SGHRS and CDR2 is YFSETQ. V gave up 0 bases and J gave up 5 bases, with 8 bases separating them. The CDR3 reads CASSLEGRETQYF. For the CDR3, the DNA is TGCGCCAGCAGCTTGGAAGGACGGGAGACCCAGTACTTC.

The chain has TRBV7-9 and TRBJ1-1; D remains ambiguous. The germline gives CDR1 SEHNR, CDR2 FQNEAQ (reference sequence). The CDR3 has 14 amino acids. V was clipped by 2 bases and J by 1 base, with 8 bases between them. The CDR3 reads CASSLTGRNTEAFF. CDR3 bases: TGTGCCAGCAGCTTAACTGGGCGGAACACTGAAGCTTTCTTT. The whole variable domain, filled in from reference TRBV7-9 and TRBJ1-1, reads DTGVSQNPRHKITKRGQNVTFRCDPISEHNRLYWYRQTLGQGPEFLTYFQNEAQLEKSRLLSDRFSAERPKGSFSTLEIQRTEQGDSAMYLCASSLTGRNTEAFFGQGTRLTVV.

The chain joins TRBV7-9 to TRBJ2-2; 11 nucleotides align to TRBD2. The V gene's germline CDR1 is SEHNR and CDR2 FQNEAQ (reference sequence). There are 17 residues in the CDR3. Unmatched junction bases numbered 12, after V lost 5 bases and J lost 7 bases. The CDR3 here is CASSRPTGTSGVGELFF. CDR3 nucleotides: TGTGCCAGCAGCCGGCCCACCGGGACTAGCGGTGTCGGGGAGCTGTTTTTT. The complete variable domain, with remaining parts taken from reference TRBV7-9 and TRBJ2-2, reads DTGVSQNPRHKITKRGQNVTFRCDPISEHNRLYWYRQTLGQGPEFLTYFQNEAQLEKSRLLSDRFSAERPKGSFSTLEIQRTEQGDSAMYLCASSRPTGTSGVGELFFGEGSRLTVL.

The CDR3 region is CSVAGTSVPAGQFF. In nucleotides, the CDR3 is TGCAGCGTGGCCGGGACTAGCGTCCCAGCGGGGCAGTTCTTC. The chain combines TRBV29-1 with TRBJ2-1, with TRBD2 identical over 10 bases. The CDR3 runs to 14 residues. Per germline, CDR1 SQVTM and CDR2 ANQGSEA. The V gene end was trimmed by 6 bases and the J gene end by 12 bases; junction bases not matched to a gene: 14.

This sequence joins TRBV11-1 and TRBJ1-2, with 9 bases matching TRBD1. The CDR3 length is 16 residues. Losses at the gene ends were 8 bases for V and 4 bases for J; bases not matched to a gene: 14. Germline CDR1 and CDR2: SGHAT and FQDESV (reference sequence). In DNA form, the CDR3 reads TGTGCCAGCGGGCACCCCCCGGGACAGGGTGGCTATGGCTACACCTTC. Its translation: CASGHPPGQGGYGYTF.

V is TRBV10-3 and J is TRBJ1-2; TRBD1 agrees at 9 bases. The germline gives CDR1 ENHRY, CDR2 SYGVKD. J lost 8 bases, V lost 2 bases, and 18 bases had no gene match. The CDR3 contains 18 residues. The CDR3 spells CAISEKALQGAVSKGYTF. The CDR3 nucleotides are TGTGCCATCAGTGAGAAAGCACTACAGGGGGCAGTATCGAAGGGCTACACCTTC.

This chain connects TRBV12-3 or TRBV12-4 to TRBJ2-7; D not resolved. The V end lost 6 bases, the J end lost 3 bases, and 6 bases lay between the germline ends. CDR3 length: 11 residues. In DNA, the CDR3 is TGTGCCAGCAGCCTATACTACGAGCAGTACTTC. Amino acids: CASSLYYEQYF.

This chain links TRBV7-9 with TRBJ2-3; the D is unclear. The ends were cut back, 4 bases at V and 4 bases at J, with 9 bases in the middle. Germline loops: CDR1 SEHNR, CDR2 FQNEAQ (reference sequence). CDR3 length: 13 amino acids. The CDR3 DNA reads as TGTGCCAGCAGCTCGCCGCCAGCAGATACGCAGTATTTT. It yields the protein CASSSPPADTQYF.

The chain has TRBV6-2 or TRBV6-3 and TRBJ2-1, with 8 nucleotides matching TRBD2. The CDR3 runs to 18 residues. Germline V CDR1 and CDR2: MNHEY, SVGEGT. V lost 0 bases, J lost 1 base, and 8 bases stayed unmatched. CDR3 in amino acids: CASSYSFRGGRSYNEQFF. The DNA of the CDR3 is TGTGCCAGCAGTTACTCGTTCCGGGGGGGACGATCCTACAATGAGCAGTTCTTC.

As to this clone: In the same sample, other DNA sequences code for this CDR3. The chain combines TRBV4-3 with TRBJ2-5; D ambiguous. In germline, CDR1 is LGHNA, CDR2 YSLEER. V was cut by 0 bases and J by 4 bases, with 12 bases left in between. This CDR3 contains 15 residues. Here the CDR3 reads CASSQDFSSGETQYF. CDR3 nucleotide sequence: TGCGCCAGCAGCCAAGACTTTAGTTCAGGAGAGACCCAGTACTTC.

This clone has only a few counts. CDR3 sequence: CASSHSRDGNYGYTF. CDR3 nucleotides: TGTGCCAGCAGCCACAGCCGGGACGGTAACTATGGCTACACCTTC. The chain has TRBV3-1 (or the pseudogene TRBV3-2) and TRBJ1-2; possibly TRBD1 for D (5 bases). CDR1 and CDR2 from the germline V gene are LGHDT and YNNKEL (reference sequence). The CDR3 spans 15 residues. The V end lost 3 bases, the J end lost 1 base, and 12 bases lay between the germline ends.

The chain couples TRBV7-9 to TRBJ1-6, with 7 bases that match TRBD1. Germline CDR1 and CDR2: SEHNR and FQNEAQ (reference sequence). This CDR3 has 15 residues. V shed 2 bases and J 6 bases; nucleotides not matched to a gene: 4. The CDR3 is CASSLTGEGNSPLHF. The CDR3 DNA is TGTGCCAGCAGCTTAACAGGGGAGGGTAATTCACCCCTCCACTTT.

J is TRBJ1-2 and V is TRBV10-2, with 7 nucleotides matching TRBD1. V dropped 4 bases and J dropped 10; count of bases not matched to a gene: 12. CDR1 is WSHSY, CDR2 SAAADI, per germline. CDR3 length: 14 amino acids. CDR3 residues: CASSGTGVWEYYTF. DNA for the CDR3: TGCGCCAGCAGTGGAACAGGGGTTTGGGAGTACTACACCTTC.

V and J are TRBV11-2 and TRBJ1-1; D is unresolved. Germline V gene data show CDR1 as SGHAT and CDR2 as FQNNGV. CDR3 size: 17 residues. The ends were cut back, 0 bases at V and 4 bases at J, with 18 bases in the middle. As DNA, the CDR3 is TGTGCCAGCAGCTTAGATAGTTCGGGGTACGAAGTCACTGAAGCTTTCTTT. Its translation: CASSLDSSGYEVTEAFF. The entire variable domain, with the rest obtained from reference TRBV11-2 and TRBJ1-1, is as follows: EAGVAQSPRYKIIEKRQSVAFWCNPISGHATLYWYQQILGQGPKLLIQFQNNGVVDDSQLPKDRFSAERLKGVDSTLKIQPAKLEDSAVYLCASSLDSSGYEVTEAFFGQGTRLTVV.